This TCR beta chain was recovered during a study of STAT5B mutations in CD4+ large granular lymphocyte leukemia. The repertoire was sequenced with immunoSEQ multiplex PCR; TCRdb's copy has only in-frame clones and lacks some. The sample contains about 30,000 clones, around three quarters of which appear only once. The germline V gene encodes CDR1 MNHEY and CDR2 SVGAGI. CDR3 length: 12 residues. The junction had 9 bases not matched to a gene; V was cut back by 10 bases and J by 6 bases. The sequencing input was CD4+ T cells from blood buffy coats. This clonotype originated in a human donor in good health. The chain combines TRBV6-5 with TRBJ2-7; 7 nucleotides align to TRBD1. This chain's CDR3 is CATMTGLTEQYF. CDR3 nucleotide sequence: TGTGCCACTATGACAGGGTTAACCGAGCAGTACTTC.